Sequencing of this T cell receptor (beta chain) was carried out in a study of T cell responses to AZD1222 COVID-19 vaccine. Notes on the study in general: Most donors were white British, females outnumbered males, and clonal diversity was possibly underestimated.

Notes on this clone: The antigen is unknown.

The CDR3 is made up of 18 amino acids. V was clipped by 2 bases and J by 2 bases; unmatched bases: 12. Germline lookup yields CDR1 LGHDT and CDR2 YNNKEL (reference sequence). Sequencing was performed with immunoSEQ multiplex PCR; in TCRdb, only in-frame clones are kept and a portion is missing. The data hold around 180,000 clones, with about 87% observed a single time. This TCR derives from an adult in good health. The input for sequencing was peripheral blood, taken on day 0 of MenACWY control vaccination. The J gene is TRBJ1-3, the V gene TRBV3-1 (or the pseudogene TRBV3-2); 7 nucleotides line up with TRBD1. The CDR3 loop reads CASSQSTGHLKPGNTIYF. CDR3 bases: TGTGCCAGCAGCCAATCGACAGGGCACCTTAAACCTGGAAACACCATATATTTT.